Listed here are 21 T cell receptor beta chains from one sample, sequenced in a study of regulatory T cells in long-lasting Graves disease. Noted time point: newly diagnosed GD, antithyroid drugs for less than 3 months. With RNA extracted from PBMCs as input, the TCR library was made. In building TCR beta libraries, iRepertoire HTBI primers were used together with Arm-PCR of CDR3 regions. MiXCR, run by TCRdb on the multiplex PCR reads, gives a single entry per CDR3 protein. The table includes about 470,000 distinct CDR3 sequences, 14% to 15% detected once. These same records also appear under a second study, on T cells in Graves' hyperthyroidism and ophthalmopathy.

The input for sequencing was peripheral blood mononuclear cells (PBMCs), taken at new diagnosis, from a patient treated with antithyroid drugs. The receptors come from a woman in her 30s with Graves disease.

This clonotype has at least ten counts. The J gene is TRBJ2-2, the V gene TRBV5-1, with 12 nucleotides matching TRBD2. CDR1 and CDR2 (germline): SGHRS, YFSETQ. V trimming: 4 bases; J trimming: 5 bases; junction bases outside the gene matches: 6. CDR3 size: 16 residues. The CDR3, as DNA: TGCGCCAGCAGCACACTAGCGGGAGGTCGAACCGGGGAGCTGTTTTTT. It is translated as CASSTLAGGRTGELFF.

The rearrangement uses TRBV12-3 or TRBV12-4 and TRBJ2-7; 8 bases map to TRBD2. The CDR3 is 14 residues long. V trimming: 7 bases; J trimming: 4 bases; junction bases outside the gene matches: 9. The CDR3 sequence: CASNTAGEGYEQYF. As DNA, the CDR3 is TGTGCCAGCAATACAGCGGGAGAAGGTTACGAGCAGTACTTC.

This clonotype has a count of ten or more. Without the conserved terminal phenylalanine or tryptophan, this CDR3 likely stems from a read error. The DNA is omitted, as the CDR3 cannot be located on it reliably, and the CDR3 follows TCRdb's listing. The genes are TRBV10-1 and TRBJ1-5; TRBD1 reflects the table's D call only, with no check against the DNA. The CDR3 is 11 amino acids in total, end residues counted. Germline values: CDR1 WNHNN, CDR2 SYGVQD (reference sequence). CDR3 amino acids: CASSELDRGGL.

Comment on this clonotype: A read error is possible here, since a much larger clone lies one base away. V gene TRBV6-9 combines with J gene TRBJ2-7, with D possibly being TRBD1 or TRBD2 (5 bases each). Germline assignment: CDR1 MNHGY and CDR2 SVAAGI. The V end was cut by 3 bases, the J end by 2 bases, with 14 bases between. There are 15 residues in the CDR3. CDR3 nucleotide sequence: TGTGCCAGCAGTTACTGGGGGAGTAGAACCTACGAGCAGTACTTC. Translation gives CASSYWGSRTYEQYF.

Of note for this clonotype: A much larger clone is a single base away; this may be a read error. CDR3 sequence reads: CASSPSYGHEQFF. CDR3 coding DNA: TGTGCCAGCAGCCCTTCGTATGGCCACGAGCAGTTCTTC. J is TRBJ2-1 and V is TRBV7-6; D unresolved. The CDR3 totals 13 residues. V lost 5 bases, J lost 10 bases, and 15 bases lay in between. Germline-derived CDR1 and CDR2 are SGHVS and FNYEAQ.

Points on this clonotype: The junction departs from the called germline gene at one end, perhaps through a read error. This sequence joins TRBV6-9 and TRBJ2-1; D is unresolved. The CDR3 length is 16 residues. The germline CDR1 and CDR2 sequences are MNHGY and SVAAGI. CDR3: CASSYSNSRTYNERFF. The DNA for the CDR3 is TGTGCCAGCAGTTACTCAAACTCCCGGACCTACAATGAGCGGTTCTTC.

This clonotype appeared many times. This sequence joins TRBV5-1 and TRBJ2-7; D is uncertain. Germline V gene sequence: CDR1 SGHRS, CDR2 YFSETQ. With 5 bases removed from V and 5 bases from J, the gap between germline ends came to 8 bases. CDR3 length: 11 amino acids. The CDR3 region has the DNA TGCGCCAGCAGTGGGGTGGACGAGCAGTACTTC. It codes for CASSGVDEQYF.

This clonotype has at least ten counts. CDR3 amino acids: CSANGVGPWVTDTQYF. In nucleotides, the CDR3 is TGCAGTGCTAATGGGGTGGGCCCTTGGGTCACAGATACGCAGTATTTT. The rearrangement links TRBV20-1 to TRBJ2-3; D unclear. Trimming stripped 4 bases from V and 2 bases from J, with 19 bases between. CDR1 and CDR2 (germline): DFQATT, SNEGSKA (reference sequence). This CDR3 is built from 16 residues.

This chain connects TRBV20-1 to TRBJ2-7, with 8 bases lining up with TRBD2. Germline V gene lookup returns CDR1 DFQATT and CDR2 SNEGSKA (reference sequence). This CDR3 is built from 12 residues. With V trimmed by 8 bases and J by 2 bases, 5 bases remained unmatched. The CDR3 DNA reads as TGCAGTCCGGGGGGGCATCCCTACGAGCAGTACTTC. Translation gives CSPGGHPYEQYF.

CDR3 region: CASSPSWGTDTQYF. DNA for the CDR3: TGTGCCAGCAGCCCCAGTTGGGGCACAGATACGCAGTATTTT. The genes are TRBV9 and TRBJ2-3, with unresolved D. This CDR3 comprises 14 residues. Trimming removed 4 bases from V and 1 base from J, with 10 bases in between. The germline V gene encodes CDR1 SGDLS and CDR2 YYNGEE.

This sequence joins TRBV25-1 and TRBJ1-1; no clear D gene. V was shortened by 4 bases and J by 5 bases, with 14 bases between the two germline ends. Germline CDR1 MGHDK, CDR2 SYGVNS. The CDR3 runs 14 residues. The CDR3 DNA reads as TGTGCCAGCAGTGGGTGGGGAGTGGAAACTGAAGCTTTCTTT. It translates to CASSGWGVETEAFF.

In this sample, this clonotype turned up many times. This chain uses TRBV7-7 with TRBJ2-3, with D hard to call. The ends were cut back, 5 bases at V and 6 bases at J, with 9 bases in the middle. The CDR3 extends over 12 amino acids. CDR1 and CDR2 from the germline V gene are SSHAT and FNYEAQ (reference sequence). The CDR3 bases are TGTGCCAGCAGCCCCCTTCTTGATACGCAGTATTTT. Translated, it gives CASSPLLDTQYF.

This clonotype was observed at least ten times. V usage is TRBV6-5 and J usage is TRBJ2-2, with TRBD1 identical over 7 bases. This CDR3 has 17 amino acids. The germline V gene encodes CDR1 MNHEY and CDR2 SVGAGI. Trimming removed 4 bases from V and 1 base from J; junction bases left unmatched: 9. The CDR3, as DNA: TGTGCCAGCAGTTCCCTCGACGGGACAGAGAACACCGGGGAGCTGTTTTTT. Its translation is CASSSLDGTENTGELFF.

There are many counts of this clonotype. This chain uses TRBV27 with TRBJ2-7, with D perhaps given as TRBD1 or TRBD2 (5 bases each). The CDR3 has 14 residues. Germline V lookup: CDR1 MNHEY, CDR2 SMNVEV (reference sequence). Trimming pared 3 bases from V and 6 bases from J, leaving 15 bases between. CDR3 sequence (DNA): TGTGCCAGCAGTTTCGAAAGAGGGGAATCCGAGCAGTACTTC. Amino acid sequence: CASSFERGESEQYF.

At least ten counts were recorded for this clonotype. The chain is built from TRBV12-3 or TRBV12-4 and TRBJ1-1, with a tentative D call TRBD1 (5 bases). V lost 3 bases and J lost 4, with 9 bases in between. The CDR3 consists of 13 residues. CDR3 coding DNA: TGTGCCAGCAGTTTTTCGGGGGGCACTGAAGCTTTCTTT. Translating gives CASSFSGGTEAFF.

This clonotype has a count of ten or more. The chain carries TRBV28 and TRBJ2-4; 8 bases agree with TRBD1. J was trimmed by 8 bases and V by 7 bases; bases with no gene match: 22. The CDR3 runs 18 residues. Germline V gene sequence: CDR1 MDHEN, CDR2 SYDVKM. The CDR3 loop reads CASNGEARGLARGHIQYF. The CDR3 DNA follows: TGTGCCAGCAATGGCGAGGCCAGGGGGCTAGCTAGGGGGCACATTCAGTACTTC.

This chain links TRBV4-1 with TRBJ1-5; no clear D. This CDR3 has 16 amino acids. Trimming took off 2 bases at V and 2 bases at J, with 13 bases between the two ends. Germline V gene lookup returns CDR1 MGHRA and CDR2 YSYEKL. This CDR3 is CASSQRTGTGNQPQHF. The CDR3 DNA is TGCGCCAGCAGCCAAAGAACGGGAACGGGCAATCAGCCCCAGCATTTT.

This clonotype was seen a handful of times. The V gene is TRBV6-2 or TRBV6-3, the J gene TRBJ2-1; TRBD2 matches at 7 bases. Germline V gives CDR1 MNHEY, CDR2 SVGEGT. The CDR3 sequence is 15 residues long. V trimming: 5 bases; J trimming: 6 bases; junction bases outside the gene matches: 10. The CDR3 reads CASSRGVGVPNEQFF. CDR3 coding DNA: TGTGCCAGCAGTCGGGGGGTGGGAGTTCCCAATGAGCAGTTCTTC.

This clonotype was picked up a small number of times. The V and J genes are TRBV12-5 and TRBJ1-5; D ambiguous. Germline V CDR1 and CDR2: LGHNT, FRNRAP. The CDR3 length is 14 residues. The V end was cut by 0 bases, the J end by 3 bases, with 6 bases between. The CDR3 bases are TGTGCTAGTGGTTTGGTACTGAACAATCAGCCCCAGCATTTT. Its protein is CASGLVLNNQPQHF.

This clonotype was observed many times. The chain carries TRBV27 and TRBJ2-3; 14 nucleotides agree with TRBD2. V lost 6 bases to trimming and J lost 6 bases; unmatched junction nucleotides: 5. This CDR3 has 15 residues. The germline V gene has CDR1 MNHEY and CDR2 SMNVEV (reference sequence). The CDR3 loop reads CASRPGLAGGDTQYF. The CDR3 coding sequence is TGTGCCAGCAGGCCTGGACTAGCGGGAGGTGATACGCAGTATTTT.

This clonotype was detected ten times or more. The chain employs TRBV12-3 or TRBV12-4 and TRBJ2-7; TRBD1 matches at 8 bases. Trimming removed 5 bases from V and 6 bases from J; junction bases left unmatched: 3. The CDR3 totals 12 residues. CDR3 residues: CASSPDRVEQYF. In DNA, the CDR3 is TGTGCCAGCAGTCCGGACAGGGTCGAGCAGTACTTC.